The sequence of this T cell receptor beta chain was determined in a study of Graves' ophthalmopathy and Graves' hyperthyroidism. RNA transcripts served as template for amplifying TCR beta CDR3 sequences. HTBI-primed RT-PCR formed the first round, and a multiplex PCR formed the second. In TCRdb, the multiplex PCR reads were re-called with MiXCR into one record per CDR3 protein. The table includes about 620,000 distinct CDR3 sequences, about 20% detected once. CDR3 length: 14 residues. The germline V and J ends were trimmed by 3 bases and 0 bases, with 9 bases remaining between them. This clonotype appeared once.

This chain connects TRBV12-3 or TRBV12-4 to TRBJ2-7; no definite D call. The TCR comes from a woman between 18 and 29 years old with stable Graves' hyperthyroidism. Some clones in this sample may be carry-over from other donors' samples. Sample: peripheral blood. This CDR3 is CASSFGRYSYEQYF. For the CDR3, the DNA is TGTGCCAGCAGTTTTGGTCGGTACTCCTACGAGCAGTACTTC.